This paragraph reports one TCR beta chain. Sequenced by immunoSEQ multiplex PCR; TCRdb stores in-frame clones only, minus some. The table includes about 680,000 clones, 60% to 75% detected once. A CD45RA-negative memory subset and a CD45RA+ naive subset were separated from the CD4+ cells. The data were taken from a study of shared clonotypes between healthy human individuals. The CDR3 has 14 residues. Germline V gene sequence: CDR1 KGHSH, CDR2 LQKENI. Trimming cost V 5 bases and J 0 bases; bases outside gene matches: 3. The receptor comes from a woman aged 25 to 39 in good health. The chain links TRBV18 to TRBJ1-1, with 7 bases lining up with TRBD1. Source material: memory CD4+ T cells sorted from blood. Subset defined: CD45RA-negative fraction. This CDR3 is CASSGDSMNTEAFF. In DNA form, the CDR3 reads TGTGCCAGCTCAGGGGACAGCATGAACACTGAAGCTTTCTTT.